This T cell receptor (beta chain) is drawn from a study of shared clonotypes between healthy human individuals. Repertoires were generated with immunoSEQ multiplex PCR, while TCRdb's copy carries only in-frame clones and drops some. Of over a million clones in the sample, 96% were seen once. The CDR3 is 15 amino acids. J lost 5 bases, V lost 4 bases, and 6 bases had no gene match. Germline V lookup: CDR1 KGHSH, CDR2 LQKENI. The chain combines TRBV18 with TRBJ2-5; TRBD2 agrees at 11 bases. This sequence originates from a man aged 25 to 45 in good health. Material: naive CD4+ T cells sorted from blood. Subset of the sample: CD45RA+ positively selected. The CDR3 region is CASSRTSGRAETQYF. Written as DNA, the CDR3 is TGTGCCAGCTCACGAACTAGCGGGAGAGCGGAGACCCAGTACTTC.